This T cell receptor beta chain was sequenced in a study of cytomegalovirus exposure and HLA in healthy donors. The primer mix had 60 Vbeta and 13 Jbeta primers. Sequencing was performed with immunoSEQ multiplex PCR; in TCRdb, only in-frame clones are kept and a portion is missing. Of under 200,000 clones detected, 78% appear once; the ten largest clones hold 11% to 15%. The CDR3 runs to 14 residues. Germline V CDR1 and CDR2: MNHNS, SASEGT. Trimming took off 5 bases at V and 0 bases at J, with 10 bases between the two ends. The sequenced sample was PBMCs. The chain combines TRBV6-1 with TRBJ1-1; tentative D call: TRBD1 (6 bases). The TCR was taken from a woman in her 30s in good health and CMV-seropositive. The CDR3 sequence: CASSRQVLNTEAFF. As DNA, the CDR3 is TGTGCCAGCAGTCGACAGGTTTTGAACACTGAAGCTTTCTTT.